A selection of T cell receptor beta chains follows, all from one sample in a study of T cell repertoires in cytomegalovirus infection. TCRdb called the reads again in MiXCR, with one record for every CDR3 protein. In the table there are about 100,000 distinct CDR3 sequences, 20% to 25% of which are singletons. The specimen was CD8+ T cells from PBMCs. The receptors shown here come from a human donor in good health (CMV status not recorded). Some clones in this sample may be carry-over from other donors' samples. Both conserved end residues are part of each CDR3. Fields, in order: J gene, V gene, D gene, clone size, CDR3 protein, CDR3 DNA. The D gene is left open where the match is weak. The listing skips clone size in some rows; elsewhere it reads once, few, many or a size class.

j_gene: TRBJ2-5
v_gene: TRBV11-2
d_gene: NA
abundance: few
CDR3aa: CASSPNREAETQYF
CDR3nt: TGTGCCAGCAGTCCGAATCGAGAGGCAGAGACCCAGTACTTC

j_gene: TRBJ1-5
v_gene: TRBV19
d_gene: NA
abundance: once
CDR3aa: CASSISTGSHNQPQHF
CDR3nt: TGTGCCAGTAGTATTTCAACAGGGAGTCACAATCAGCCCCAGCATTTT

j_gene: TRBJ2-7
v_gene: TRBV20-1
d_gene: NA
abundance: NA
CDR3aa: CSARPFDEQYF
CDR3nt: TGCAGTGCCCGGCCTTTCGACGAGCAGTACTTC

j_gene: TRBJ2-7
v_gene: TRBV9
d_gene: NA
abundance: NA
CDR3aa: CASSVEGGPTYEQYF
CDR3nt: TGTGCCAGCAGCGTAGAAGGGGGTCCCACCTACGAGCAGTACTTC

j_gene: TRBJ1-3
v_gene: TRBV6-6
d_gene: NA
abundance: NA
CDR3aa: CAGSVLMRGNTIYF
CDR3nt: TGTGCCGGCAGCGTCCTAATGAGAGGAAACACCATATATTTT

j_gene: TRBJ1-1
v_gene: TRBV19
d_gene: NA
abundance: NA
CDR3aa: CASSIEGDSNTEAFF
CDR3nt: TGTGCCAGTAGTATAGAGGGCGATTCGAACACTGAAGCTTTCTTT

j_gene: TRBJ2-7
v_gene: TRBV7-2
d_gene: NA
abundance: many
CDR3aa: CASSPHSYEQYF
CDR3nt: TGTGCCAGCAGCCCGCACTCCTACGAGCAGTACTTC

j_gene: TRBJ2-3
v_gene: TRBV28
d_gene: TRBD2
abundance: NA
CDR3aa: CASSRISGGSSTDTQYF
CDR3nt: TGTGCCAGCAGCCGAATTAGCGGGGGTTCTAGCACAGATACGCAGTATTTT

j_gene: TRBJ2-7
v_gene: TRBV7-2
d_gene: NA
abundance: many
CDR3aa: CASSLEPSGAVSYEQYF
CDR3nt: TGTGCCAGCAGCTTAGAGCCCTCAGGGGCGGTCTCCTACGAGCAGTACTTC

j_gene: TRBJ2-7
v_gene: TRBV2
d_gene: TRBD1
abundance: NA
CDR3aa: CASLLLDRGYEQYF
CDR3nt: TGTGCCAGCCTACTCTTGGACAGGGGATACGAGCAGTACTTC

j_gene: TRBJ2-1
v_gene: TRBV7-9
d_gene: TRBD1
abundance: NA
CDR3aa: CASSSTGQGTYNEQFF
CDR3nt: TGTGCCAGCAGCTCTACCGGACAGGGAACTTACAATGAGCAGTTCTTC

j_gene: TRBJ1-1
v_gene: TRBV28
d_gene: TRBD1
abundance: NA
CDR3aa: CASIRDREETEAFF
CDR3nt: TGTGCCAGCATTCGCGACAGGGAAGAGACTGAAGCTTTCTTT

j_gene: TRBJ2-2
v_gene: TRBV6-1
d_gene: NA
abundance: few
CDR3aa: CVSQGSGELFF
CDR3nt: TGTGTATCACAGGGCTCCGGGGAGCTGTTTTTT

j_gene: TRBJ2-7
v_gene: TRBV14
d_gene: NA
abundance: NA
CDR3aa: CASSQDLVGKASYEQYF
CDR3nt: TGTGCCAGCAGCCAAGACCTGGTGGGCAAAGCCTCCTACGAGCAGTACTTC

j_gene: TRBJ1-1
v_gene: TRBV2
d_gene: TRBD1
abundance: few
CDR3aa: CASTYGTGVVWAFF
CDR3nt: TGTGCCAGCACTTACGGGACAGGGGTTGTGTGGGCTTTCTTT

j_gene: TRBJ2-2
v_gene: TRBV6-2/TRBV6-3
d_gene: TRBD1
abundance: NA
CDR3aa: CASSYGQGVVTGELFF
CDR3nt: TGTGCCAGCAGTTACGGACAGGGTGTAGTCACCGGGGAGCTGTTTTTT

j_gene: TRBJ1-2
v_gene: TRBV7-3
d_gene: TRBD1
abundance: NA
CDR3aa: CASSLTGTDTYGYTF
CDR3nt: TGTGCCAGCAGCTTAACGGGGACAGACACCTATGGCTACACCTTC

j_gene: TRBJ2-3
v_gene: TRBV6-8
d_gene: NA
abundance: few
CDR3aa: CASSYLMAGASTDTQYF
CDR3nt: TGTGCCAGCAGTTACCTCATGGCGGGCGCTAGCACAGATACGCAGTATTTT

j_gene: TRBJ1-3
v_gene: TRBV20-1
d_gene: TRBD1
abundance: NA
CDR3aa: CSARDQGVRSVGNTIYF
CDR3nt: TGCAGTGCTAGAGATCAGGGGGTGCGTTCAGTTGGAAACACCATATATTTT

j_gene: TRBJ2-7
v_gene: TRBV4-3
d_gene: TRBD1
abundance: NA
CDR3aa: CASSQDAGQGAYEQYF
CDR3nt: TGCGCCAGCAGCCAAGATGCGGGACAGGGGGCCTACGAGCAGTACTTC

j_gene: TRBJ2-2
v_gene: TRBV29-1
d_gene: NA
abundance: NA
CDR3aa: CSVAGGSSGELFF
CDR3nt: TGCAGCGTTGCTGGGGGGAGTTCTGGGGAGCTGTTTTTT

j_gene: TRBJ2-7
v_gene: TRBV20-1
d_gene: NA
abundance: few
CDR3aa: CSARGSFSTYEQYF
CDR3nt: TGCAGTGCTAGAGGCTCCTTCTCAACCTACGAGCAGTACTTC

j_gene: TRBJ2-1
v_gene: TRBV20-1
d_gene: NA
abundance: NA
CDR3aa: CSAVRGPEQFF
CDR3nt: TGCAGTGCTGTGCGGGGGCCCGAGCAGTTCTTC

j_gene: TRBJ1-5
v_gene: TRBV6-5
d_gene: TRBD1
abundance: few
CDR3aa: CASSYPLGTAINQPQHF
CDR3nt: TGTGCCAGCAGTTACCCTCTAGGGACAGCGATAAATCAACCCCAGCATTTT

j_gene: TRBJ2-5
v_gene: TRBV6-4
d_gene: NA
abundance: few
CDR3aa: CASRETQYF
CDR3nt: TGTGCCAGCAGGGAGACCCAGTACTTC

j_gene: TRBJ2-7
v_gene: TRBV7-8
d_gene: NA
abundance: many
CDR3aa: CASSLWAGTGEQYF
CDR3nt: TGTGCCAGCAGCCTCTGGGCGGGAACGGGCGAGCAGTACTTC

j_gene: TRBJ2-3
v_gene: TRBV7-7
d_gene: NA
abundance: NA
CDR3aa: CASSLGGGTTQYF
CDR3nt: TGTGCCAGCAGCTTAGGAGGGGGGACGACGCAGTATTTT

j_gene: TRBJ2-2
v_gene: TRBV6-5
d_gene: TRBD1
abundance: NA
CDR3aa: CASSLGQSVSGELFF
CDR3nt: TGTGCCAGCAGCCTGGGACAGTCCGTATCCGGGGAGCTGTTTTTT

j_gene: TRBJ2-1
v_gene: TRBV28
d_gene: TRBD1
abundance: NA
CDR3aa: CASSLYGTGAYNEQFF
CDR3nt: TGTGCCAGCAGTTTATACGGGACAGGGGCCTACAATGAGCAGTTCTTC

j_gene: TRBJ1-6
v_gene: TRBV28
d_gene: TRBD1
abundance: NA
CDR3aa: CASTSGTGGSVRNSPLHF
CDR3nt: TGTGCCAGCACCTCCGGGACAGGGGGCTCAGTTCGGAATTCACCCCTCCACTTT

j_gene: TRBJ2-1
v_gene: TRBV14
d_gene: TRBD1
abundance: few
CDR3aa: CASSQDLGQGTYNEQFF
CDR3nt: TGTGCCAGCAGCCAAGATCTCGGACAGGGGACCTACAATGAGCAGTTCTTC

j_gene: TRBJ2-4
v_gene: TRBV27
d_gene: NA
abundance: few
CDR3aa: CASSLGGAKNIQYF
CDR3nt: TGTGCCAGCAGTTTAGGGGGGGCCAAAAACATTCAGTACTTC

j_gene: TRBJ1-1
v_gene: TRBV5-5
d_gene: NA
abundance: many
CDR3aa: CASSWRDGYTEAFF
CDR3nt: TGTGCCAGCAGCTGGAGGGACGGTTACACTGAAGCTTTCTTT

j_gene: TRBJ2-1
v_gene: TRBV2
d_gene: TRBD1
abundance: NA
CDR3aa: CASPGTVNEQFF
CDR3nt: TGTGCCAGCCCCGGGACAGTCAATGAGCAGTTCTTC

j_gene: TRBJ2-1
v_gene: TRBV28
d_gene: NA
abundance: NA
CDR3aa: CASSTGTPSYNEQFF
CDR3nt: TGTGCCAGCAGCACGGGGACTCCCTCCTACAATGAGCAGTTCTTC

j_gene: TRBJ2-7
v_gene: TRBV7-9
d_gene: TRBD1
abundance: NA
CDR3aa: CASSRGQVGDEQYF
CDR3nt: TGTGCCAGCAGCCGGGGACAGGTCGGTGACGAGCAGTACTTC

j_gene: TRBJ2-5
v_gene: TRBV2
d_gene: NA
abundance: once
CDR3aa: CASSEYRTETQYF
CDR3nt: TGTGCCAGCAGTGAATACCGAACAGAGACCCAGTACTTC

j_gene: TRBJ1-5
v_gene: TRBV19
d_gene: NA
abundance: few
CDR3aa: CASSARDNNQPQHF
CDR3nt: TGTGCCAGTAGTGCCCGGGACAACAATCAGCCCCAGCATTTT

j_gene: TRBJ2-1
v_gene: TRBV7-6
d_gene: TRBD1
abundance: NA
CDR3aa: CASSSGTGRNEQFF
CDR3nt: TGTGCCAGCAGCTCCGGGACAGGACGAAATGAGCAGTTCTTC

j_gene: TRBJ2-1
v_gene: TRBV6-5
d_gene: NA
abundance: few
CDR3aa: CASSYSRGLGNEQFF
CDR3nt: TGTGCCAGCAGTTACTCGCGGGGGCTGGGGAATGAGCAGTTCTTC

j_gene: TRBJ2-3
v_gene: TRBV10-3
d_gene: TRBD1
abundance: many
CDR3aa: CAISESRDRIKPDTQYF
CDR3nt: TGTGCCATCAGTGAGTCGAGGGACAGAATCAAACCAGATACGCAGTATTTT

j_gene: TRBJ2-5
v_gene: TRBV7-2
d_gene: NA
abundance: NA
CDR3aa: CASSLEGWGTQETQYF
CDR3nt: TGTGCCAGCAGCTTAGAGGGATGGGGCACCCAAGAGACCCAGTACTTC

j_gene: TRBJ2-1
v_gene: TRBV19
d_gene: TRBD2
abundance: few
CDR3aa: CASSITSGSGNEQFF
CDR3nt: TGTGCCAGTAGTATCACTAGCGGGAGCGGTAATGAGCAGTTCTTC

j_gene: TRBJ2-1
v_gene: TRBV19
d_gene: NA
abundance: few
CDR3aa: CASSISELPEDEQFF
CDR3nt: TGTGCCAGTAGTATTAGTGAACTTCCCGAGGATGAGCAGTTCTTC

j_gene: TRBJ2-7
v_gene: TRBV3-1
d_gene: TRBD1
abundance: few
CDR3aa: CASSPGQSHEQYF
CDR3nt: TGTGCCAGCAGCCCGGGACAGTCACACGAGCAGTACTTC

j_gene: TRBJ2-7
v_gene: TRBV5-1
d_gene: NA
abundance: NA
CDR3aa: CASSLSTAQGSDEQYF
CDR3nt: TGCGCCAGCAGCTTAAGTACGGCGCAGGGTTCGGACGAGCAGTACTTC

j_gene: TRBJ2-7
v_gene: TRBV9
d_gene: NA
abundance: NA
CDR3aa: CASSVDSIGYEQYF
CDR3nt: TGTGCCAGCAGCGTAGATTCTATCGGCTACGAGCAGTACTTC

j_gene: TRBJ2-6
v_gene: TRBV6-2/TRBV6-3
d_gene: TRBD1
abundance: NA
CDR3aa: CASRQGETAVLTF
CDR3nt: TGTGCCAGCAGACAGGGGGAGACGGCCGTCCTGACTTTC

j_gene: TRBJ2-6
v_gene: TRBV12-3/TRBV12-4
d_gene: TRBD1
abundance: many
CDR3aa: CASSAGGTHGANVLTF
CDR3nt: TGTGCCAGCAGCGCAGGGGGAACTCATGGGGCCAACGTCCTGACTTTC

j_gene: TRBJ2-3
v_gene: TRBV6-6
d_gene: NA
abundance: few
CDR3aa: CASILSASATDTQYF
CDR3nt: TGTGCCAGCATTTTATCAGCCTCCGCAACAGATACGCAGTATTTT

j_gene: TRBJ2-7
v_gene: TRBV28
d_gene: TRBD2
abundance: many
CDR3aa: CASSLEYSGTTYEQYF
CDR3nt: TGTGCCAGCAGTTTGGAGTATAGCGGGACTACCTACGAGCAGTACTTC

j_gene: TRBJ2-5
v_gene: TRBV20-1
d_gene: TRBD2
abundance: few
CDR3aa: CSAPLLAGQETQYF
CDR3nt: TGCAGTGCTCCCCTACTAGCGGGCCAAGAGACCCAGTACTTC

j_gene: TRBJ2-3
v_gene: TRBV7-9
d_gene: NA
abundance: NA
CDR3aa: CASRIAVTDTQYF
CDR3nt: TGTGCCAGCAGGATAGCGGTCACAGATACGCAGTATTTT

j_gene: TRBJ2-2
v_gene: TRBV9
d_gene: NA
abundance: many
CDR3aa: CASSVNPGTVNTGELFF
CDR3nt: TGTGCCAGCAGCGTAAACCCCGGGACGGTGAACACCGGGGAGCTGTTTTTT

j_gene: TRBJ2-7
v_gene: TRBV6-5
d_gene: TRBD2
abundance: NA
CDR3aa: CASSYSKLAGGYEQYF
CDR3nt: TGTGCCAGCAGTTACTCGAAACTAGCGGGGGGCTACGAGCAGTACTTC

j_gene: TRBJ2-2
v_gene: TRBV19
d_gene: TRBD2
abundance: NA
CDR3aa: CASRMQGGGTGELFF
CDR3nt: TGTGCCAGTAGGATGCAGGGCGGGGGCACCGGGGAGCTGTTTTTT

j_gene: TRBJ1-2
v_gene: TRBV7-3
d_gene: NA
abundance: many
CDR3aa: CASSLGRASDGYTF
CDR3nt: TGTGCCAGCAGCTTAGGAAGGGCTTCGGATGGCTACACCTTC